This T cell receptor beta chain comes out of a study of T-cell reconstitution after alpha-beta-depleted transplantation in children. General study points: In patients about two months after transplant, alpha-beta T cells reportedly arose from several hundred expanded graft clones. Hyperexpanded clones declined; after one year, newly produced T cells mostly supplied diversity. Some patients' high day-60 TCRbeta diversity was traced to surviving recipient T cells and thymic progenitors.

Trimming took 5 bases from V and 3 from J; bases not matched to a gene: 11. The CDR3 length is 16 residues. This clonotype was seen only a few times. Its antigen remains unidentified. Unique molecular identifiers were incorporated when the TCRbeta library was constructed. TCRdb reanalysed the PCR reads using MiXCR and keeps one entry per CDR3 protein. The data contain around 450,000 distinct CDR3 sequences, under 20% of them singletons. The starting material was PBMCs, mostly from graft donor cells, obtained 360 days after TCRalphabeta/CD19-depleted stem cell transplant. This chain links TRBV12-3 or TRBV12-4 with TRBJ2-3; 7 nucleotides align to TRBD2. The sequence was collected from a boy under two years old who had a stem cell transplant for Wiskott-Aldrich syndrome, so the T cells may come from the graft donor. As DNA, the CDR3 is TGTGCCAGCAGTCCCGAAAGCGGGATCGGTACAGATACGCAGTATTTT. This translates into CASSPESGIGTDTQYF.